A selection of T cell receptor beta chains follows, all from one sample in a study of CD8 T cells in ankylosing spondylitis. TCRdb processed the 5' RACE reads anew with MiXCR; each CDR3 protein has one entry. The data contain some 120,000 distinct CDR3 sequences, 12% to 15% of them singletons. Sequenced input: blood, either unsorted or a sorted T cell fraction (not recorded which). The source of these receptors is a female donor with ankylosing spondylitis or in good health (not recorded which). Each CDR3 is given with its conserved first and last residue. A D gene is named only where the DNA matches it firmly. Clone size is not always given. Where it is, it says once, few, many or a class for expanded clones.

clone_size	d_call	v_call	j_call	cdr3_aa	cdr3_nt
-	-	TRBV7-9	TRBJ1-4	CASSLASGVNEKLFF	TGTGCCAGCAGCTTAGCTTCCGGGGTTAATGAAAAACTGTTTTTT
-	TRBD1	TRBV5-1	TRBJ1-2	CASSFAQGAGYGYTF	TGCGCCAGCAGCTTTGCTCAGGGGGCCGGCTATGGCTACACCTTC
-	-	TRBV18	TRBJ1-1	CASSPPAQKNTEAFF	TGTGCCAGCTCACCACCGGCCCAGAAGAACACTGAAGCTTTCTTT
few	TRBD1	TRBV5-1	TRBJ2-2	CASSLDRGRTGELFF	TGCGCCAGCAGCCTGGACAGGGGGCGCACCGGGGAGCTGTTTTTT
many	-	TRBV2	TRBJ1-1	CASSKRLAEAFF	TGTGCCAGCAGTAAACGACTTGCTGAAGCTTTCTTT
-	TRBD1	TRBV20-1	TRBJ2-7	CSATGTGIYEQYF	TGCAGTGCTACCGGGACAGGGATCTACGAGCAGTACTTC
-	-	TRBV7-9	TRBJ1-4	CASSLDGYNEKLFF	TGTGCCAGCAGCTTAGACGGATATAATGAAAAACTGTTTTTT
-	-	TRBV5-1	TRBJ2-7	CASSPRTNSYEQYF	TGCGCCAGCAGCCCCCGGACTAACTCCTACGAGCAGTACTTC
once	TRBD1	TRBV13	TRBJ2-2	CASSPTGGSATGELFF	TGTGCCAGCAGCCCTACAGGGGGCTCAGCCACCGGGGAGCTGTTTTTT
-	TRBD1	TRBV5-1	TRBJ2-1	CASSLEPGQAREQFF	TGCGCCAGCAGCTTGGAGCCGGGACAGGCGCGTGAGCAGTTCTTC
-	TRBD1	TRBV3-1	TRBJ1-5	CASCPIPGRQGGGNQPQHF	TGTGCCAGCTGTCCAATCCCCGGGAGACAGGGCGGTGGCAATCAGCCCCAGCATTTT
few	TRBD2	TRBV12-3/TRBV12-4	TRBJ2-5	CASSSGTSGKRTQYF	TGTGCCAGCAGTTCGGGGACTAGCGGGAAGAGGACCCAGTACTTC
many	TRBD1	TRBV7-2	TRBJ2-7	CASSLVGTGGVEQYF	TGTGCCAGCAGCTTAGTTGGGACAGGGGGTGTCGAGCAGTACTTC
once	-	TRBV7-2	TRBJ2-7	CASSLRGSETYEQYF	TGTGCCAGCAGCTTAAGGGGTAGCGAGACCTACGAGCAGTACTTC
-	-	TRBV29-1	TRBJ1-2	CSGTTGFNYGYTF	TGCAGCGGGACGACAGGTTTTAACTATGGCTACACCTTC
few	-	TRBV15	TRBJ2-1	CATSISGGEQFF	TGTGCCACCAGCATTAGTGGAGGTGAGCAGTTCTTC
-	-	TRBV28	TRBJ2-3	CASKGSGLDTQYF	TGTGCCAGCAAAGGGTCGGGGTTGGATACGCAGTATTTT
many	-	TRBV5-6	TRBJ2-2	CASSLRTTGWTGELFF	TGTGCCAGCAGCCTAAGGACAACGGGATGGACCGGGGAGCTGTTTTTT
few	TRBD2	TRBV7-2	TRBJ2-5	CASSWTGTKETQYF	TGTGCCAGCAGCTGGACCGGGACTAAAGAGACCCAGTACTTC
many	-	TRBV7-9	TRBJ1-5	CASSFGAEYQPQHF	TGTGCCAGCAGCTTTGGGGCAGAATATCAGCCCCAGCATTTT
few	TRBD2	TRBV12-3/TRBV12-4	TRBJ2-1	CASSSIAGGDNEQFF	TGTGCCAGCAGTTCCATAGCGGGGGGGGACAATGAGCAGTTCTTC
many	-	TRBV5-1	TRBJ2-7	CASSAKPGGGEQYF	TGCGCCAGCAGCGCAAAACCAGGGGGAGGAGAGCAGTACTTC
many	-	TRBV29-1	TRBJ1-1	CSVGDIKINTEAFF	TGCAGCGTTGGAGACATAAAAATAAACACTGAAGCTTTCTTT
few	TRBD2	TRBV12-3/TRBV12-4	TRBJ2-3	CASRRLAGATDTQYF	TGTGCCAGCAGGCGACTAGCGGGTGCCACAGATACGCAGTATTTT
many	-	TRBV5-1	TRBJ2-3	CADSKGCTDTQYF	TGCGCCGACTCCAAAGGCTGCACAGATACGCAGTATTTT
few	-	TRBV10-3	TRBJ2-3	CAISVMGRTDTQYF	TGTGCCATCAGTGTTATGGGTCGCACAGATACGCAGTATTTT
many	TRBD2	TRBV5-5	TRBJ2-1	CASSLDSGAYNEQFF	TGTGCCAGCAGCTTGGACAGCGGGGCCTACAATGAGCAGTTCTTC
many	-	TRBV20-1	TRBJ1-4	CSARRDRSNNEKLFF	TGCAGTGCTAGACGCGACAGGAGTAACAATGAAAAACTGTTTTTT
many	TRBD2	TRBV3-1	TRBJ2-1	CASSQTSGGLTEQFF	TGTGCCAGCAGCCAGACTAGCGGGGGGCTAACTGAGCAGTTCTTC
-	-	TRBV12-3/TRBV12-4	TRBJ2-7	CASSFNRNYEQYF	TGTGCCAGCAGTTTTAACAGGAACTACGAGCAGTACTTC
few	TRBD2	TRBV5-1	TRBJ2-7	CASSLETSGRKFRFEQYF	TGCGCCAGCAGCTTGGAGACTAGCGGGAGAAAATTTCGTTTCGAGCAGTACTTC
few	TRBD1	TRBV7-6	TRBJ2-7	CASSPGTGNYYEQYF	TGTGCCAGCAGCCCAGGGACAGGCAACTACTACGAGCAGTACTTC
few	-	TRBV28	TRBJ2-1	CASSSGVGVLYNEQFF	TGTGCCAGCAGTTCGGGAGTTGGGGTCCTCTACAATGAGCAGTTCTTC
few	TRBD1	TRBV5-1	TRBJ1-6	CASSGTGLNSPLHF	TGCGCCAGCTCCGGGACAGGGTTAAATTCACCCCTCCACTTT
few	TRBD1	TRBV5-6	TRBJ1-6	CASNPTGVGSPLHF	TGTGCCAGCAATCCGACAGGGGTTGGATCACCCCTCCACTTT
many	TRBD1	TRBV20-1	TRBJ2-3	CSATKTGESTDTQYF	TGCAGTGCTACCAAGACAGGGGAGAGCACAGATACGCAGTATTTT
few	TRBD2	TRBV9	TRBJ2-1	CASSFRTSGSRNEQFF	TGTGCCAGCAGCTTCCGGACTAGCGGGAGTCGCAATGAGCAGTTCTTC
few	-	TRBV28	TRBJ2-1	CASSLFPNNEQFF	TGTGCCAGCAGTTTGTTTCCCAACAATGAGCAGTTCTTC
once	-	TRBV18	TRBJ1-2	CASSPGPEGGYTF	TGTGCCAGCTCACCGGGGCCGGAAGGCGGCTACACCTTC
-	-	TRBV12-3/TRBV12-4	TRBJ2-1	CASSLGDIYTEQFF	TGTGCCAGCAGTTTAGGGGACATCTACACTGAGCAGTTCTTC
many	-	TRBV20-1	TRBJ2-5	CSARDLAELEETQYF	TGCAGTGCTAGAGATTTAGCGGAGCTAGAAGAGACCCAGTACTTC
-	-	TRBV12-3/TRBV12-4	TRBJ2-7	CASSLRVKDEQYF	TGTGCCAGCAGTTTACGGGTGAAGGACGAGCAGTACTTC